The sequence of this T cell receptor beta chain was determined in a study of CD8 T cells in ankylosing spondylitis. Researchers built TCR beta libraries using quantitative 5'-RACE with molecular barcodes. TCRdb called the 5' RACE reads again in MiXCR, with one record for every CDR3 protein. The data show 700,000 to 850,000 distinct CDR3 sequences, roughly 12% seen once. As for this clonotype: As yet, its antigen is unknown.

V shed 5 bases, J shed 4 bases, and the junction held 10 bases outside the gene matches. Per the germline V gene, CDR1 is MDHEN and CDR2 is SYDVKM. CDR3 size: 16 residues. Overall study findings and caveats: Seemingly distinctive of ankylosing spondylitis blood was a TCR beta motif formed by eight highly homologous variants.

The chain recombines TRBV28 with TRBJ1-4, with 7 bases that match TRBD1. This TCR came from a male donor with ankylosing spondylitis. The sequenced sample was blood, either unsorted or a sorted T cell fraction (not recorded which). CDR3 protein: CASSPNPGQLNEKLFF. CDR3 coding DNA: TGTGCCAGCAGTCCAAACCCGGGACAGCTTAATGAAAAACTGTTTTTT.